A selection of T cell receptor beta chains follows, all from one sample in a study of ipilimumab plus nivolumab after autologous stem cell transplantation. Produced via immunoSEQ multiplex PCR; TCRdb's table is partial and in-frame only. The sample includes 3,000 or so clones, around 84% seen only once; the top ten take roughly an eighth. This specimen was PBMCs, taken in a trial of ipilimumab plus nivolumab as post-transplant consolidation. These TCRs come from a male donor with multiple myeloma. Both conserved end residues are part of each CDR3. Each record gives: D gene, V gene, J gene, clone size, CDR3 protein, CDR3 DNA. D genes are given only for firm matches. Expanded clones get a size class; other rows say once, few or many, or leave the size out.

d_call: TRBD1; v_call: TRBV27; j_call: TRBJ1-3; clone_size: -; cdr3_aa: CASSLRPPDRGFGNTIYF; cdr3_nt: TGTGCCAGCAGTTTACGCCCGCCGGACAGGGGGTTTGGAAACACCATATATTTT
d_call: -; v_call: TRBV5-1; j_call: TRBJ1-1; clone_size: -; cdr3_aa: CASSSPGYTEAFF; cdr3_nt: TGCGCCAGCAGCTCCCCAGGGTACACTGAAGCTTTCTTT
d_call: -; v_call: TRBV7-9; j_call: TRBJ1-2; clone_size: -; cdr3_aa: CASSLGTNYGYTF; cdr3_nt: TGTGCCAGCAGCTTAGGCACCAACTATGGCTACACCTTC
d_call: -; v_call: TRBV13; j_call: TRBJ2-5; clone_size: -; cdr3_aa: CASSSISDTQYF; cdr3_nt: TGTGCCAGCAGCTCCATTTCTGATACCCAGTACTTC
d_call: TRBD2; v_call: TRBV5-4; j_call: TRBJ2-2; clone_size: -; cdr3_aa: CASSPSGGNTGELFF; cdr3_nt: TGTGCCAGCAGCCCCAGCGGGGGAAACACCGGGGAGCTGTTTTTT
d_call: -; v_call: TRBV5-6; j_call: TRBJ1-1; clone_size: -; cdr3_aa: CASSLFSGARGTEAFF; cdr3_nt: TGTGCCAGCAGCTTGTTTTCGGGGGCCCGTGGGACTGAAGCTTTCTTT
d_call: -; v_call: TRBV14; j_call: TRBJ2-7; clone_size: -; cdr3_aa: CASSKGGALNYEQYF; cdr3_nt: TGTGCCAGCAGTAAAGGGGGTGCCTTGAACTACGAGCAGTACTTC
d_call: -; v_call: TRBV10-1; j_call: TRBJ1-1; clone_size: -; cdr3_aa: CASSLPTRTPGEMTEAFF; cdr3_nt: TGCGCCAGCAGTCTCCCCACCCGAACACCCGGGGAGATGACTGAAGCTTTCTTT
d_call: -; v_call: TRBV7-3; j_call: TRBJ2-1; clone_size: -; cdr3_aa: CASSPGSAPYNEQFF; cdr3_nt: TGTGCCAGCAGCCCAGGATCCGCCCCTTACAATGAGCAGTTCTTC
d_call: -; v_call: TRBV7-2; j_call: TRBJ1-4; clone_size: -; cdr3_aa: CASSPSVGAIGLGLFF; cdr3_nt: TGTGCCAGCAGCCCATCGGTTGGAGCTATTGGGTTGGGACTGTTTTTT
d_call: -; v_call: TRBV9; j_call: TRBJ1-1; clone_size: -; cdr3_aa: CASSGAGLGTEAFF; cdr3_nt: TGTGCCAGCAGCGGGGCTGGGCTTGGCACTGAAGCTTTCTTT
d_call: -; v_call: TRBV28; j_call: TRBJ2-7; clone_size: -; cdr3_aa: CASYSGYEQYF; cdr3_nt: TGTGCCAGCTATTCGGGATACGAGCAGTACTTC
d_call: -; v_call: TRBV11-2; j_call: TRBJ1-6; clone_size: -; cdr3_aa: CASSVRGSYNSPLHF; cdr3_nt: TGTGCCAGCAGCGTCCGGGGCTCCTATAATTCACCCCTCCACTTT
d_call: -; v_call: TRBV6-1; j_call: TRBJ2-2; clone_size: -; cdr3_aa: CASSAGASGTGELFF; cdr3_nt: TGTGCCAGCTCAGCAGGGGCCTCCGGCACCGGGGAGCTGTTTTTT
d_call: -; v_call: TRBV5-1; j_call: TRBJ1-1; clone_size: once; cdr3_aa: CASSRDSTEAFF; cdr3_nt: TGCGCCAGCAGCAGGGATAGCACTGAAGCTTTCTTT
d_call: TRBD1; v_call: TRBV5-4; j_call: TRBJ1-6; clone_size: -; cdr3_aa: CASSRSQGAGSPLHF; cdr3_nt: TGTGCCAGCAGCAGGTCACAGGGGGCCGGTTCACCCCTCCACTTT
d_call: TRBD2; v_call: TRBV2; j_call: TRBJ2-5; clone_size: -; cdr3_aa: CASLQAGRWETQYF; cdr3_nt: TGTGCCAGCCTGCAAGCGGGGCGGTGGGAGACCCAGTACTTC
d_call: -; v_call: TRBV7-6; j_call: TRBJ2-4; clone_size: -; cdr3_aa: CASSSAAAGTANLAKNIQYF; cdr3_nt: TGTGCCAGCAGCTCCGCCGCCGCCGGGACGGCAAATCTAGCCAAAAACATTCAGTACTTC
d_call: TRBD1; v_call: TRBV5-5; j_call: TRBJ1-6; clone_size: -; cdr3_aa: CASSLTGGSDSPLHF; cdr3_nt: TGTGCCAGCAGCCTGACAGGGGGCTCGGATTCACCCCTCCACTTT
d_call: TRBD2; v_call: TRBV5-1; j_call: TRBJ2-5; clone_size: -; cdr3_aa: CASSLGLAGAQETQYF; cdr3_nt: TGCGCCAGCAGCTTGGGACTAGCGGGGGCACAAGAGACCCAGTACTTC
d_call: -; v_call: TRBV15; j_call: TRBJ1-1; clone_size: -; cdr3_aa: CATSRDGIAEAFF; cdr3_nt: TGTGCCACCAGCAGAGATGGAATCGCTGAAGCTTTCTTT
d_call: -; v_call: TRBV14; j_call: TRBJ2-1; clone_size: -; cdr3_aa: CASSQGRGKSSYNEQFF; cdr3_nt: TGTGCCAGCAGCCAAGGGAGGGGGAAGAGCTCCTACAATGAGCAGTTCTTC
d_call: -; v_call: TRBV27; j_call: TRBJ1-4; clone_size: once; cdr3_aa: CASSLSRDSEKLFF; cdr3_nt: TGTGCCAGCAGTTTATCCCGGGACTCTGAAAAACTGTTTTTT
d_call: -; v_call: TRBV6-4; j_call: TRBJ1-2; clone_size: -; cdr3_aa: CASSECAHGKTYGYTF; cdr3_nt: TGTGCCAGCAGTGAATGTGCACACGGAAAGACCTATGGCTACACCTTC
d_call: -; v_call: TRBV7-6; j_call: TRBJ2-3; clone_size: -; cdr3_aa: CASSETTAQPTDTQYF; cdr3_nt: TGTGCCAGCAGCGAAACGACAGCCCAACCCACAGATACGCAGTATTTT
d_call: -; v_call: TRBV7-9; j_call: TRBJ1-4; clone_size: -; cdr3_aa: CASSLIVTGNEKLFF; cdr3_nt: TGTGCCAGCAGCTTAATTGTAACAGGAAATGAAAAACTGTTTTTT
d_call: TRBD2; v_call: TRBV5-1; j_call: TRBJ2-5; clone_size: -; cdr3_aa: CASSLVLAGGQYF; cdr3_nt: TGCGCCAGCAGCTTGGTCCTAGCGGGGGGCCAGTACTTC
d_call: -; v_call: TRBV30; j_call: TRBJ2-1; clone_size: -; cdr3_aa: CAWSVRDEQFF; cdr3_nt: TGTGCCTGGAGTGTACGGGACGAGCAGTTCTTC
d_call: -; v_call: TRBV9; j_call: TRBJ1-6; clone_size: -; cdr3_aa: CASSEQASPLHF; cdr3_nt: TGTGCCAGCAGCGAACAAGCTTCACCCCTCCACTTT
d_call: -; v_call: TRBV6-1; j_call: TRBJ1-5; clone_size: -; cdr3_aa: CASNQNLGNQPQHF; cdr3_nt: TGTGCCAGCAATCAGAATCTAGGCAATCAGCCCCAGCATTTT